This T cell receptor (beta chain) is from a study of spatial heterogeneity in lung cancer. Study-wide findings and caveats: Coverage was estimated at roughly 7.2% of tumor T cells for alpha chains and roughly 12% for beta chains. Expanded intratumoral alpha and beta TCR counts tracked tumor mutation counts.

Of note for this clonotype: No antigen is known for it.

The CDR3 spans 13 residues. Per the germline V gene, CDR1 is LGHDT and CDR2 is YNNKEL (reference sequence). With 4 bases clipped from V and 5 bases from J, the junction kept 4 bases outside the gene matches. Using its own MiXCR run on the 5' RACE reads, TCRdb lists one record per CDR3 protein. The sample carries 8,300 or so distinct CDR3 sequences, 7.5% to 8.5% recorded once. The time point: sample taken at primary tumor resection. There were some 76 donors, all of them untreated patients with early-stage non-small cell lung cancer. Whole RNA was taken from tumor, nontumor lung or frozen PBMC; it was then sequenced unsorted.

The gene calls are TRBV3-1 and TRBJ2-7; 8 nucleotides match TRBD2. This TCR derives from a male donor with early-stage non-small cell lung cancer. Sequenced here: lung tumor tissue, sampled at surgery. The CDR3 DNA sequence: TGTGCCAGCAGCCCCGGACTAGCCCACGAGCAGTACTTC. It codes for CASSPGLAHEQYF.